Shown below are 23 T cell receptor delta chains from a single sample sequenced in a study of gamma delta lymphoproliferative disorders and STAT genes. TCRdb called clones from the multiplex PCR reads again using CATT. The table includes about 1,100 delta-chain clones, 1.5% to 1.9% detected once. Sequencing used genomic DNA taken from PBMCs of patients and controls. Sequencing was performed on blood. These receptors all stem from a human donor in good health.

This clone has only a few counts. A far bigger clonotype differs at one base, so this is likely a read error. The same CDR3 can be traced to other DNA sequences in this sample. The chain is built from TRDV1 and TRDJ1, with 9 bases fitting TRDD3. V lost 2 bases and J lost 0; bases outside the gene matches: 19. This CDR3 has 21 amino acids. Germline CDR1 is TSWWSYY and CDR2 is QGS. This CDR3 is CALGEDDLSPYWGTYTDKLIF. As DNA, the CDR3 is TGTGCTCTTGGGGAAGATGACCTATCGCCTTACTGGGGGACCTACACCGATAAACTCATCTTT.

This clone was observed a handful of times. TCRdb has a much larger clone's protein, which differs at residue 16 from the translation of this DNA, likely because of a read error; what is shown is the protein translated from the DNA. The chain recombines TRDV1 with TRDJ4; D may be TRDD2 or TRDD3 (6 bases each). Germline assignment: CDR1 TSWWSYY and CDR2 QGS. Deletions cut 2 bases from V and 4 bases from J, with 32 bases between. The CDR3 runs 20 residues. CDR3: CALGEGWDPPTVLGAKPLIF. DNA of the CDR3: TGTGCTCTTGGGGAAGGGTGGGATCCTCCTACCGTACTGGGAGCCAAACCCCTGATCTTT.

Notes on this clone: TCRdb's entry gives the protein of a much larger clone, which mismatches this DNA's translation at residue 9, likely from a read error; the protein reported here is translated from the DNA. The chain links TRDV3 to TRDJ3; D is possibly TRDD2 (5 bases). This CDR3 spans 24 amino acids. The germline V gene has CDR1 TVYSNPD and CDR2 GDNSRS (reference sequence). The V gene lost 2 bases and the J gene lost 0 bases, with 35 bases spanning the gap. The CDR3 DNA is TGTGCCTTTTCTACGTCTCTTCCCCGCTGGTCAATATTAGGTCCCTCCTGGGACACCCGACAGATGTTTTTC. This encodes CAFSTSLPRWSILGPSWDTRQMFF.

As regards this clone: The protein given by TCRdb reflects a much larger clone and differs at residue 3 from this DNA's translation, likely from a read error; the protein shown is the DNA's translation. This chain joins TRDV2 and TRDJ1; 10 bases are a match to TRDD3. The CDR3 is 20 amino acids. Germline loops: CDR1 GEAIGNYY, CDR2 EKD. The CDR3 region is CARDTIEILGDPKYTDKLIF. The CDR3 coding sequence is TGTGCCCGTGACACTATTGAAATACTGGGGGATCCTAAGTACACCGATAAACTCATCTTT.

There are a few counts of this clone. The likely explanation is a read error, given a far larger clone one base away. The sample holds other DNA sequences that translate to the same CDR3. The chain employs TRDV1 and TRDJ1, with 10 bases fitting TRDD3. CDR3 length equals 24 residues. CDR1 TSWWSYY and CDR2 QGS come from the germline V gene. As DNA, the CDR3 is TGTGCTCTTGGGGAATCGATCGGGTTCCCAGCCTTCCCAAGGAACTGGGGGATTACCGTTAAACTCATCTTT. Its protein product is CALGESIGFPAFPRNWGITVKLIF.

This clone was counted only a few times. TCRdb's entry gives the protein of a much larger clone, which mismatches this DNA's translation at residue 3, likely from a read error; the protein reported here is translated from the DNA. CDR3 loop: CAFGEDDLSPYWGTYTDKLIF. In DNA form, the CDR3 reads TGTGCTTTTGGGGAAGATGACCTCTCGCCTTACTGGGGGACCTACACCGATAAACTCATCTTT. The chain employs TRDV1 and TRDJ1, with 9 bases identical to TRDD3. This CDR3 spans 21 amino acids. Germline V gene lookup returns CDR1 TSWWSYY and CDR2 QGS.

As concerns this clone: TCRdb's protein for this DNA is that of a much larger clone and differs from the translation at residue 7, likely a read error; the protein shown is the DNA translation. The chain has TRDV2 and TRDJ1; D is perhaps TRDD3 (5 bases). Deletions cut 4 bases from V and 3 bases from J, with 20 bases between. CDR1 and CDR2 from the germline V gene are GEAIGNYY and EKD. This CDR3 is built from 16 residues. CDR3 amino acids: CACEGGELPCADKLIF. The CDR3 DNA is TGTGCCTGTGAAGGTGGGGAACTACCTTGCGCCGATAAACTCATCTTT.

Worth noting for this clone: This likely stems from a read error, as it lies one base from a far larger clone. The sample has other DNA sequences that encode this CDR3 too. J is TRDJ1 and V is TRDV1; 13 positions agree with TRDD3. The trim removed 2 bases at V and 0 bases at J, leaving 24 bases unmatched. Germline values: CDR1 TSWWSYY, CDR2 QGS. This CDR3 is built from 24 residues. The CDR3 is CALGEGGCLPTLILGDTYTDKLIF. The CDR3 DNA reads TGTGCTCTTGGGGAAGGGGGTTGCCTCCCTACCCTTATACTGGGGGATACGTACACCGATAAACTCATCTTT.

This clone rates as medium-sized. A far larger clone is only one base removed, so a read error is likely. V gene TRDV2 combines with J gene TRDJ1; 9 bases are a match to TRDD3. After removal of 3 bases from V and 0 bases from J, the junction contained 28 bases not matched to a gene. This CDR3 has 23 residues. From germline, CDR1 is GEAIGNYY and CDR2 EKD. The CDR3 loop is CACDARGAITGGARPPNTDKLIF. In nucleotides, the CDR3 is TGTGCCTGTGACGCACGTGGGGCAATTACTGGGGGAGCCAGGCCCCCAAACACCGATAAACTCATCTTT.

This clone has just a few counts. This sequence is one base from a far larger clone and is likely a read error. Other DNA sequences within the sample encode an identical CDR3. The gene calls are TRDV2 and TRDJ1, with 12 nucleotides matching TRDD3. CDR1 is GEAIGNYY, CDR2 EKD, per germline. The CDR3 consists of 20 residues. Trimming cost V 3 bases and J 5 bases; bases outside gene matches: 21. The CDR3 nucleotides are TGTGCCTGTGACCCGCTTGCAACTGGGGGATACAATCTCCCGACTGATAAACTCATCTTT. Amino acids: CACDPLATGGYNLPTDKLIF.

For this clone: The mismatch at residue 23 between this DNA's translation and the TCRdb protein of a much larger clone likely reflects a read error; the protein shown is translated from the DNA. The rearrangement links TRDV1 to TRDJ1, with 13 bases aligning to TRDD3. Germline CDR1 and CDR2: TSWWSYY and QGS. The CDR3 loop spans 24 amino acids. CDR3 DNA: TGTGCTCTTGGGGAAGGGGGTTGCCTTCCTACCCTTATACTGGGGGATACGTACACCGATAAACTCACCTTT. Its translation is CALGEGGCLPTLILGDTYTDKLTF.

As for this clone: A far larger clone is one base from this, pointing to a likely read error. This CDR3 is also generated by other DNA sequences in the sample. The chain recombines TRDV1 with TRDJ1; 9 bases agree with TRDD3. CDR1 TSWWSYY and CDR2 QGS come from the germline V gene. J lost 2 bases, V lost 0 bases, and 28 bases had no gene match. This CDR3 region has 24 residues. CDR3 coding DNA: TGTGCTCTTGGGGAACTAGCAAACTCGTACTGGGGGACGGGTCTACCCCACCCGACCGATAAACTCATCTTT. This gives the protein CALGELANSYWGTGLPHPTDKLIF.

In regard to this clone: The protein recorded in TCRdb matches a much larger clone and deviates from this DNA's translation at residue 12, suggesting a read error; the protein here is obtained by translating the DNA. The CDR3 DNA is TGTGCTCTTGGGGAATCGATCGGGTTCCCAGCCTCCCCGAGGAACTGGGGGATTACCGTTAAACTCATCTTT. It specifies CALGESIGFPASPRNWGITVKLIF. The chain is built from TRDV1 and TRDJ1; 10 nucleotides agree with TRDD3. Germline V gene lookup returns CDR1 TSWWSYY and CDR2 QGS. The CDR3 is 24 residues long.

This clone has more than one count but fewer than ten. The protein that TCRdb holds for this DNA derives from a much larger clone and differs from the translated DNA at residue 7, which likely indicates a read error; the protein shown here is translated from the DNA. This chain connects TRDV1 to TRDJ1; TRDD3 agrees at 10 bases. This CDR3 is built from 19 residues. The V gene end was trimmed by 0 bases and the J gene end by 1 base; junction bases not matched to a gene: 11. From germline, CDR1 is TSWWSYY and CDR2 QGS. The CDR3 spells CALGELGGGYDWVTDKLIF. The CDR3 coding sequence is TGTGCTCTTGGGGAACTAGGAGGGGGATACGATTGGGTCACCGATAAACTCATCTTT.

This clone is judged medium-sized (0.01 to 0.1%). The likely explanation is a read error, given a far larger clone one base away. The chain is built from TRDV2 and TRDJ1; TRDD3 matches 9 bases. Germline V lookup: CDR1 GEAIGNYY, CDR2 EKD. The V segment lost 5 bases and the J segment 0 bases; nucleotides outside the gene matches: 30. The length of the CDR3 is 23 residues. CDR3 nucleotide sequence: TGTGCCTGTGGCACACGTGGGGCAATTACTGGGGGAGCCAGGCCCCCAAACACCGATAAACTCATCTTT. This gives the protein CACGTRGAITGGARPPNTDKLIF.

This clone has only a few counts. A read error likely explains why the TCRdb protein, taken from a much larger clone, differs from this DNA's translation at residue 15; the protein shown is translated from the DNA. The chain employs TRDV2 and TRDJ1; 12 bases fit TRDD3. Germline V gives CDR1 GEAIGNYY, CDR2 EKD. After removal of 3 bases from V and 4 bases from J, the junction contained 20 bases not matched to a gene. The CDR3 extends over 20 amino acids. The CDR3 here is CACDPLATGGYNLPIDKLIF. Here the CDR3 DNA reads TGTGCCTGTGACCCGCTTGCAACTGGGGGATACAATCTCCCGATCGATAAACTCATCTTT.

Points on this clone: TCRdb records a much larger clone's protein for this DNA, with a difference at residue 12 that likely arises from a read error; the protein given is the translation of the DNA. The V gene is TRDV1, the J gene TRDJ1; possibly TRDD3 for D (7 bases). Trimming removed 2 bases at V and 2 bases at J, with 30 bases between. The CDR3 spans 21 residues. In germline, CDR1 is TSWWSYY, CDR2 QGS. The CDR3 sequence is CALGEGLLRTGESRGTDKLIF. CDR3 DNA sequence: TGTGCTCTTGGGGAAGGTCTCCTACGTACTGGGGAATCCCGGGGGACCGATAAACTCATCTTT.

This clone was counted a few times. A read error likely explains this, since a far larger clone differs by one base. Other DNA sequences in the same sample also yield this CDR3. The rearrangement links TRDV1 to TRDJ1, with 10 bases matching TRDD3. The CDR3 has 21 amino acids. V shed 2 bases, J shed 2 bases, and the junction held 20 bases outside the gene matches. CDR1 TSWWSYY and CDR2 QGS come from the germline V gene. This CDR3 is CALGEGLLRTGGSRGTDKLIF. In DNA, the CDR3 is TGTGCTCTTGGGGAAGGTCTCCTACGTACTGGGGGATCCCGAGGGACCGATAAACTCATCTTT.

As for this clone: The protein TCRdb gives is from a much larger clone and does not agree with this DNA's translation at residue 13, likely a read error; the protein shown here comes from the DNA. The CDR3 protein is CALGELWGTPYTNKLIF. CDR3 coding DNA: TGTGCTCTTGGGGAACTATGGGGGACCCCTTACACCAATAAACTCATCTTT. This chain uses TRDV1 with TRDJ1; 7 bases align to TRDD3. The CDR3 extends over 17 amino acids. Per germline, CDR1 TSWWSYY and CDR2 QGS.

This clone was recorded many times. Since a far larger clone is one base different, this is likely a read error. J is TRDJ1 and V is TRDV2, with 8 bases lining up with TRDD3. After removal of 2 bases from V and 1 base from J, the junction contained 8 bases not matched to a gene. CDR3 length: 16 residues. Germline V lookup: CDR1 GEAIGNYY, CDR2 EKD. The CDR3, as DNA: TGTGCCTGTGACAGTTTACTGGGGGGTACCACCGATAAACTCATCTTT. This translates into CACDSLLGGTTDKLIF.

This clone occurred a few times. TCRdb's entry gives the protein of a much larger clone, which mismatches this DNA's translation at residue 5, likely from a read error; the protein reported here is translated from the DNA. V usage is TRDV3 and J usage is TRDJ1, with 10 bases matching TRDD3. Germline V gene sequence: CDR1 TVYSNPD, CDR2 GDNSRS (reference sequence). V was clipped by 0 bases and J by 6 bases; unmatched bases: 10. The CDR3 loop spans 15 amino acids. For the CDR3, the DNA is TGTGCCTTTAGTAGGCAGGGGGATACGGGGCATAAACTCATCTTT. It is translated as CAFSRQGDTGHKLIF.

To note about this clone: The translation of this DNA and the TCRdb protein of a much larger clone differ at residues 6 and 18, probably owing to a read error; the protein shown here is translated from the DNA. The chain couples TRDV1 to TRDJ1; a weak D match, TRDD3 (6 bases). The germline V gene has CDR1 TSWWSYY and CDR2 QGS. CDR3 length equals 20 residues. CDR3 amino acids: CALGGPYFWGIDQGADKPIF. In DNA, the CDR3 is TGTGCTCTTGGGGGCCCCTATTTCTGGGGAATTGACCAAGGCGCCGATAAACCCATCTTT.

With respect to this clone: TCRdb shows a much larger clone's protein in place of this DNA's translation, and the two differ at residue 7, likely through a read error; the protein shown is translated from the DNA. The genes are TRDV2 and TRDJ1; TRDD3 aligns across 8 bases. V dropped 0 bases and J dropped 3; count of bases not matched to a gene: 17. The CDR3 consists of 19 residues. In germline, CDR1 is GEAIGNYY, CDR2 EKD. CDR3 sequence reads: CACDTFLTRGIVGSDKLIF. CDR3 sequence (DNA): TGTGCCTGTGACACCTTCCTCACTAGGGGGATAGTGGGGTCCGATAAACTCATCTTT.